This is a list of T cell receptor beta chains from one sample in a study of low-dose radiotherapy and immunotherapy resistance in tumors. TCRdb passed the reads through MiXCR, listing each CDR3 protein once. In the table there are 85,000 to 95,000 distinct CDR3 sequences, 20% to 25% of which are singletons. The sample was PBMCs, taken after low-dose radiotherapy plus immunotherapy. These receptors were obtained from a female donor with ovarian cancer. Each CDR3 is given with its conserved first and last residue. Each record gives: CDR3 length, V gene, D gene, J gene, clone size, CDR3 DNA, CDR3 protein. D genes are given only for firm matches. Clone sizes are given selectively: once, few, many, or a class where the clone is expanded.

len: 14
v_gene: TRBV14
d_gene: NA
j_gene: TRBJ1-1
abundance: many
CDR3nt: TGTGCCAGCAGCCCCCAGGCTGGGTACACTGAAGCTTTCTTT
CDR3aa: CASSPQAGYTEAFF

len: 16
v_gene: TRBV5-1
d_gene: NA
j_gene: TRBJ2-5
abundance: many
CDR3nt: TGCGCCAGCAGCTTGGACGGACTCTCGTCTGGAAAGACCCAGTACTTC
CDR3aa: CASSLDGLSSGKTQYF

len: 13
v_gene: TRBV10-2
d_gene: NA
j_gene: TRBJ2-7
abundance: NA
CDR3nt: TGCGCCAGCAGATACGGGACTTACTACGAGCAGTACTTC
CDR3aa: CASRYGTYYEQYF

len: 19
v_gene: TRBV7-9
d_gene: NA
j_gene: TRBJ1-4
abundance: NA
CDR3nt: TGTGCCAGCAGCCACTCTTACCGTTACACGTCCGCAACTAATGAAAAACTGTTTTTT
CDR3aa: CASSHSYRYTSATNEKLFF

len: 14
v_gene: TRBV27
d_gene: NA
j_gene: TRBJ2-3
abundance: NA
CDR3nt: TGTGCCAGCAGTTTCAGGGTTTTAACAGATACGCAGTATTTT
CDR3aa: CASSFRVLTDTQYF

len: 16
v_gene: TRBV6-2/TRBV6-3
d_gene: NA
j_gene: TRBJ2-2
abundance: many
CDR3nt: TGTGCCAGCAGTTACACTCAAATAGGGGGGACCGGGGAGCTGTTTTTT
CDR3aa: CASSYTQIGGTGELFF

len: 14
v_gene: TRBV19
d_gene: NA
j_gene: TRBJ1-1
abundance: few
CDR3nt: TGTGCCAGTACCTCAAAGGCGTGGAGCACTGAAGCTTTCTTT
CDR3aa: CASTSKAWSTEAFF

len: 19
v_gene: TRBV7-6
d_gene: NA
j_gene: TRBJ2-1
abundance: many
CDR3nt: TGTGCCAGCAGCTTAGTTGTCGGGAGTCCCGTCATAATGACCAATGAGCAGTTCTTC
CDR3aa: CASSLVVGSPVIMTNEQFF

len: 18
v_gene: TRBV27
d_gene: NA
j_gene: TRBJ1-6
abundance: NA
CDR3nt: TGTGCCAGCAGTTCCCCAAGAGGAGGACCCGGCTATAATTCACCCCTCCACTTT
CDR3aa: CASSSPRGGPGYNSPLHF

len: 16
v_gene: TRBV30
d_gene: NA
j_gene: TRBJ2-7
abundance: many
CDR3nt: TGTGCCTGGAGTCTGAGGCCGCCAGGCGAGTCCTACGAGCAGTACTTC
CDR3aa: CAWSLRPPGESYEQYF

len: 13
v_gene: TRBV5-1
d_gene: NA
j_gene: TRBJ2-2
abundance: many
CDR3nt: TGCGCCAGCAGCCGGGACGGCACCGGGGAGCTGTTTTTT
CDR3aa: CASSRDGTGELFF

len: 12
v_gene: TRBV28
d_gene: NA
j_gene: TRBJ2-7
abundance: many
CDR3nt: TGTGCCAGCAGTTTGCCTGCTGGGGGGCAGTACTTC
CDR3aa: CASSLPAGGQYF

len: 16
v_gene: TRBV4-3
d_gene: TRBD1
j_gene: TRBJ2-1
abundance: NA
CDR3nt: TGCGCCAGCAGCCAAGCCGGGACAGGGGGCGGCAATGAGCAGTTCTTC
CDR3aa: CASSQAGTGGGNEQFF

len: 16
v_gene: TRBV27
d_gene: NA
j_gene: TRBJ2-2
abundance: many
CDR3nt: TGTGCCAGCAGCGCTATAGGGGGTGCGAACACCGGGGAGCTGTTTTTT
CDR3aa: CASSAIGGANTGELFF

len: 13
v_gene: TRBV12-3/TRBV12-4
d_gene: NA
j_gene: TRBJ1-5
abundance: many
CDR3nt: TGTGCCAGCAGTCAAACAGCAAATCAGCCCCAGCATTTT
CDR3aa: CASSQTANQPQHF

len: 15
v_gene: TRBV7-6
d_gene: NA
j_gene: TRBJ2-7
abundance: many
CDR3nt: TGTGCCAGCAGCTTAGATGACTCGAGCTCCTACGAGCAGTACTTC
CDR3aa: CASSLDDSSSYEQYF

len: 13
v_gene: TRBV2
d_gene: TRBD1
j_gene: TRBJ1-4
abundance: many
CDR3nt: TGTGCCAGCGGGCAGGGGGTCGATGAAAAACTGTTTTTT
CDR3aa: CASGQGVDEKLFF

len: 19
v_gene: TRBV3-1
d_gene: TRBD2
j_gene: TRBJ2-3
abundance: many
CDR3nt: TGTGCCAGCAGCCAAGAAGGTGGAACTAGCGGGAGGTTCCCAGATACGCAGTATTTT
CDR3aa: CASSQEGGTSGRFPDTQYF

len: 14
v_gene: TRBV5-5
d_gene: NA
j_gene: TRBJ2-2
abundance: many
CDR3nt: TGTGCCAGCAGCTTCAGGGACACCAACGGGGAGCTGTTTTTT
CDR3aa: CASSFRDTNGELFF

len: 16
v_gene: TRBV27
d_gene: TRBD1
j_gene: TRBJ2-3
abundance: many
CDR3nt: TGTGCCAGCGGCCGTGGACAGGAGACACTCACAGATACGCAGTATTTT
CDR3aa: CASGRGQETLTDTQYF

len: 14
v_gene: TRBV7-3
d_gene: TRBD1
j_gene: TRBJ1-1
abundance: many
CDR3nt: TGTGCCAGCAGCCCTCGACAGGGTGTGTCTGAAGCTTTCTTT
CDR3aa: CASSPRQGVSEAFF

len: 17
v_gene: TRBV7-9
d_gene: TRBD2
j_gene: TRBJ2-3
abundance: many
CDR3nt: TGTGCCAGCAGCTTCGGACTAGCGGGGGGAAGCACAGATACGCAGTATTTT
CDR3aa: CASSFGLAGGSTDTQYF

len: 15
v_gene: TRBV7-3
d_gene: NA
j_gene: TRBJ1-1
abundance: few
CDR3nt: TGTGCCAGCAGCGCCGGGACCCGGGGCAACACTGAAGCTTTCTTT
CDR3aa: CASSAGTRGNTEAFF

len: 14
v_gene: TRBV7-9
d_gene: NA
j_gene: TRBJ2-3
abundance: NA
CDR3nt: TGTGCCAGCAGCACCCCTATAACCACAGATACGCAGTATTTT
CDR3aa: CASSTPITTDTQYF

len: 15
v_gene: TRBV12-3/TRBV12-4
d_gene: TRBD1
j_gene: TRBJ1-2
abundance: many
CDR3nt: TGTGCCAGCAGTCCGACAGGGGGCTCAGGCTATGGCTACACCTTC
CDR3aa: CASSPTGGSGYGYTF

len: 19
v_gene: TRBV7-2
d_gene: TRBD2
j_gene: TRBJ2-1
abundance: many
CDR3nt: TGTGCCAGCAGCCTAAAGATCTCGGGTTGGGCTAGCGGGGACAATGAGCAGTTCTTC
CDR3aa: CASSLKISGWASGDNEQFF

len: 15
v_gene: TRBV11-2
d_gene: NA
j_gene: TRBJ2-7
abundance: many
CDR3nt: TGTGCCAGCAGCTTAGATGATGACACCTCCTACGAGCAGTACTTC
CDR3aa: CASSLDDDTSYEQYF

len: 15
v_gene: TRBV18
d_gene: NA
j_gene: TRBJ2-1
abundance: many
CDR3nt: TGTGCCAGCTCACAAGGCGGGACGACCCTAGAGGAGCAGTTCTTC
CDR3aa: CASSQGGTTLEEQFF

len: 16
v_gene: TRBV7-2
d_gene: TRBD2
j_gene: TRBJ2-5
abundance: NA
CDR3nt: TGTGCCAGCAGCTTGGAGCTAGCGGGAGAAAGAGAGACCCAGTACTTC
CDR3aa: CASSLELAGERETQYF

len: 15
v_gene: TRBV6-2/TRBV6-3
d_gene: TRBD1
j_gene: TRBJ2-7
abundance: NA
CDR3nt: TGTGCCAGCAGTGCACCGGGACAGGGAAGATACGAGCAGTACTTC
CDR3aa: CASSAPGQGRYEQYF

len: 13
v_gene: TRBV7-3
d_gene: NA
j_gene: TRBJ1-2
abundance: many
CDR3nt: TGTGCCAGCAGCCAAAACCTGGCCTATGGCTACACCTTC
CDR3aa: CASSQNLAYGYTF

len: 14
v_gene: TRBV5-1
d_gene: TRBD1
j_gene: TRBJ2-1
abundance: many
CDR3nt: TGCGCCAGCAGACGGGACAGGGCATTTAATGAGCAGTTCTTC
CDR3aa: CASRRDRAFNEQFF

len: 13
v_gene: TRBV7-2
d_gene: NA
j_gene: TRBJ2-1
abundance: many
CDR3nt: TGTGCCAGCAGCCCCGAAAGCGGCAATGAGCAGTTCTTC
CDR3aa: CASSPESGNEQFF

len: 15
v_gene: TRBV6-2/TRBV6-3
d_gene: NA
j_gene: TRBJ2-1
abundance: many
CDR3nt: TGTGCCAGCAGACAAAACGGGGGCCCAAACAATGAGCAGTTCTTC
CDR3aa: CASRQNGGPNNEQFF

len: 15
v_gene: TRBV5-3
d_gene: TRBD1
j_gene: TRBJ2-2
abundance: NA
CDR3nt: TGTGCCAGCCGACAGGGGGGCGACACCGGGGAGCTGGTTTTTTTT
CDR3aa: CASRQGGDTGELVFF

len: 15
v_gene: TRBV5-4
d_gene: NA
j_gene: TRBJ2-1
abundance: many
CDR3nt: TGTGCCAGCAGCTTGGGCGGGACAGTTCTTAACGAGCAGTTCTTC
CDR3aa: CASSLGGTVLNEQFF

len: 18
v_gene: TRBV4-1
d_gene: NA
j_gene: TRBJ2-7
abundance: many
CDR3nt: TGCGCCAGCAGCCAAGGACCCGCCTCTTCGGAGAGCTCCTACGAGCAGTACTTC
CDR3aa: CASSQGPASSESSYEQYF

len: 15
v_gene: TRBV28
d_gene: TRBD2
j_gene: TRBJ2-4
abundance: many
CDR3nt: TGTGCCAGCAATCTAGCGGGGGTGGCCAAAAACATTCAGTACTTC
CDR3aa: CASNLAGVAKNIQYF

len: 14
v_gene: TRBV6-2/TRBV6-3
d_gene: NA
j_gene: TRBJ1-5
abundance: NA
CDR3nt: TGTGCCAGCAGTGTGCAGGGAGGCAATCAGCCCCAGCATTTT
CDR3aa: CASSVQGGNQPQHF